These T cell receptor beta chains were read from a single sample in a study of T cells in Graves' hyperthyroidism and ophthalmopathy. One entry per CDR3 protein, called by TCRdb with MiXCR from the multiplex PCR reads. The sample lists around 300,000 distinct CDR3 sequences; approximately 14% were seen once. Sequencing was carried out using blood. These receptors were obtained from a woman aged 30 to 39 with Graves' hyperthyroidism. Both conserved end residues are part of each CDR3. The D gene is left open where the match is weak. Expanded clones are given a class, and other clones once, few, many or no size at all.

J | size | D | V | CDR3 | DNA
TRBJ2-2 | many | - | TRBV6-5 | CASSYWGAGTGELFF | TGTGCCAGCAGTTACTGGGGGGCGGGAACCGGGGAGCTGTTTTTT
TRBJ2-7 | many | - | TRBV7-9 | CASSPWGPLDYEQYF | TGTGCCAGCAGCCCCTGGGGGCCACTGGACTACGAGCAGTACTTC
TRBJ2-2 | - | TRBD1 | TRBV7-9 | CASSSSFLTGGVPGELFF | TGTGCCAGCAGCTCCTCATTCTTGACAGGGGGCGTTCCCGGGGAGCTGTTTTTT
TRBJ1-1 | - | - | TRBV20-1 | CSARSITEAFF | TGCAGTGCTAGATCCATAACTGAAGCTTTCTTT
TRBJ2-7 | few | - | TRBV7-9 | CASSLGGTGSSYEQYF | TGTGCCAGCAGCTTGGGGGGGACAGGAAGCTCCTACGAGCAGTACTTC
TRBJ1-1 | few | - | TRBV7-2 | CASSRQLTEAFF | TGTGCCAGCAGCCGACAGCTAACTGAAGCTTTCTTT
TRBJ2-4 | - | - | TRBV6-1 | CASSSTDRSDFLAKNIQYF | TGTGCCAGCAGTTCCACCGACAGGTCGGACTTTCTCGCCAAAAACATTCAGTACTTC
TRBJ2-2 | many | - | TRBV20-1 | CSARDNGGLNTGELFF | TGCAGTGCTAGAGATAACGGGGGTCTTAACACCGGGGAGCTGTTTTTT
TRBJ2-5 | few | TRBD2 | TRBV2 | CASSKPRWGGGETQYF | TGTGCCAGCAGTAAACCCCGTTGGGGGGGAGGAGAGACCCAGTACTTC
TRBJ1-6 | many | - | TRBV7-8 | CASSLEYGLPLHF | TGTGCCAGCAGCTTAGAATATGGTTTGCCCCTCCACTTT
TRBJ2-2 | - | - | TRBV27 | CASKATQNTGELFF | TGTGCCAGCAAAGCGACACAGAACACCGGGGAGCTGTTTTTT
TRBJ2-2 | few | TRBD1 | TRBV29-1 | CSVEAQGVGTGELFF | TGCAGCGTTGAGGCACAGGGGGTGGGCACCGGGGAGCTGTTTTTT
TRBJ2-1 | few | - | TRBV29-1 | CSAFGDPGGTSSYNEQFF | TGCAGCGCCTTTGGGGACCCTGGCGGGACCAGCTCCTACAATGAGCAGTTCTTC
TRBJ2-5 | many | - | TRBV6-1 | CASSERWYGETQYF | TGTGCCAGCAGTGAAAGGTGGTATGGAGAGACCCAGTACTTC
TRBJ2-7 | few | TRBD1 | TRBV20-1 | CSASRQGKGYEQYF | TGCAGTGCTAGCCGACAGGGAAAAGGATACGAGCAGTACTTC
TRBJ2-4 | few | TRBD1 | TRBV28 | CASSPTGEMYF | TGTGCCAGCAGCCCGACAGGGGAAATGTACTTC
TRBJ2-3 | - | - | TRBV7-9 | CASSSTRDTQYF | TGTGCCAGCAGCTCTACCAGAGATACGCAGTATTTT
TRBJ2-5 | many | - | TRBV7-8 | CASSPVGWGLILQETQYF | TGTGCCAGCAGCCCCGTGGGGTGGGGACTCATCTTGCAAGAGACCCAGTACTTC
TRBJ1-5 | many | - | TRBV6-1 | CASRATGSPQPQHF | TGTGCCAGCAGGGCAACAGGGTCACCTCAGCCCCAGCATTTT
TRBJ1-1 | - | - | TRBV4-2 | CASTLAGASEAFF | TGTGCCAGCACCTTGGCGGGGGCATCTGAAGCTTTCTTT
TRBJ2-2 | many | TRBD2 | TRBV7-3 | CASSFAGGPTGELFF | TGTGCCAGCAGCTTCGCGGGAGGGCCAACCGGGGAGCTGTTTTTT
TRBJ1-1 | - | - | TRBV5-4 | CASSFGQKNTEAFF | TGTGCCAGCAGCTTCGGACAAAAGAACACTGAAGCTTTCTTT
TRBJ1-6 | - | - | TRBV7-6 | CASSGGTSTGRYNSPLHF | TGTGCCAGCAGCGGAGGGACTTCAACGGGACGCTATAATTCACCCCTCCACTTT
TRBJ2-2 | many | - | TRBV20-1 | CSARVVTGELFF | TGCAGTGCTAGGGTCGTCACCGGGGAGCTGTTTTTT
TRBJ2-5 | - | - | TRBV29-1 | CSVGLTETQYF | TGCAGCGTTGGGTTAACGGAGACCCAGTACTTC
TRBJ2-6 | few | - | TRBV10-3 | CAIREMNSGANVLTF | TGTGCCATCAGGGAGATGAACTCTGGGGCCAACGTCCTGACTTTC
TRBJ2-1 | few | TRBD2 | TRBV6-2/TRBV6-3 | CASSPGLAGVWGNNEQFF | TGTGCCAGCAGCCCCGGACTAGCGGGAGTGTGGGGCAACAATGAGCAGTTCTTC
TRBJ2-1 | many | TRBD2 | TRBV11-3 | CASSLGNLAGDRNEQFF | TGTGCCAGCAGCTTAGGGAATCTAGCGGGAGACCGCAATGAGCAGTTCTTC
TRBJ1-5 | - | TRBD1 | TRBV5-5 | CASSLGQGRNQPQHF | TGTGCCAGCAGCCTAGGACAGGGGAGAAATCAGCCCCAGCATTTT
TRBJ1-1 | many | TRBD1 | TRBV27 | CAKRQLPGTGGEEVNTEAFF | TGTGCCAAGCGGCAGCTTCCCGGGACAGGGGGCGAGGAGGTGAACACTGAAGCTTTCTTT
TRBJ2-7 | once | TRBD2 | TRBV4-1 | CASGHGTSGSYEQYF | TGCGCCAGCGGCCACGGGACTAGCGGGTCCTACGAGCAGTACTTC
TRBJ2-5 | few | TRBD2 | TRBV3-1 | CASSQSASGRRETQYF | TGTGCCAGCAGCCAAAGTGCTAGCGGGAGACGAGAGACCCAGTACTTC
TRBJ2-1 | - | - | TRBV3-1 | CASSQFRVGEQFF | TGTGCCAGCAGCCAATTTAGAGTCGGTGAGCAGTTCTTC
TRBJ2-1 | many | - | TRBV12-3/TRBV12-4 | CASSQGRLDILFSNEQFF | TGTGCCAGCAGTCAAGGACGTCTGGACATTCTCTTCTCGAATGAGCAGTTCTTC
TRBJ2-5 | many | - | TRBV6-1 | CASSPGLRKETQYF | TGTGCCAGCAGCCCCGGACTGCGAAAAGAGACCCAGTACTTC
TRBJ2-3 | - | TRBD1 | TRBV11-2 | CASGTGGSTQYF | TGTGCCAGCGGAACAGGGGGAAGTACGCAGTATTTT
TRBJ2-2 | - | - | TRBV30 | CAWTWGSNTGELFF | TGTGCCTGGACTTGGGGCTCTAACACCGGGGAGCTGTTTTTT
TRBJ2-2 | many | - | TRBV6-2/TRBV6-3 | CASIPSRATGELFF | TGTGCCAGCATCCCCAGCAGGGCAACCGGGGAGCTGTTTTTT
TRBJ2-7 | few | - | TRBV4-3 | CASSQDIPETSSYEQYF | TGCGCCAGCAGCCAAGATATCCCAGAGACCAGCTCCTACGAGCAGTACTTC
TRBJ2-7 | many | TRBD2 | TRBV20-1 | CSVTSSSYEQYF | TGCAGTGTGACTAGCTCCTCCTACGAGCAGTACTTC
TRBJ2-7 | - | TRBD1 | TRBV4-1 | CASSQDSAPRGLDEQYF | TGCGCCAGCAGCCAAGATTCGGCGCCCAGGGGGTTGGACGAGCAGTACTTC
TRBJ2-2 | few | - | TRBV11-2 | CASSLLSSTGELFF | TGTGCCAGCAGCCTCCTCTCCTCTACCGGGGAGCTGTTTTTT